A selection of T cell receptor beta chains follows, all from one sample in a study of blood T cell repertoires in COVID-19. Sequencing was performed with immunoSEQ multiplex PCR; in TCRdb, only in-frame clones are kept and a portion is missing. Among tens of thousands of clones listed, around 87% were seen once. Material: peripheral blood. The source is a woman in her fifties or sixties with active COVID-19. CDR3s include the opening cysteine and the closing phenylalanine or tryptophan. Fields, in order: J gene, clone size, D gene, CDR3 length, V gene, CDR3 DNA, CDR3 protein. A D gene is named only where the DNA matches it firmly. Clone size, where shown, is once, few, many, or a class for clones that have expanded.

TRBJ2-3 once . 15 TRBV9 TGTGCCAGCAGCGCCCCTAGCGACCCTACAGATACGCAGTATTTT CASSAPSDPTDTQYF
TRBJ2-7 . TRBD1 15 TRBV6-1 TGTGCCAGCAGTGAAGGTCCAGGGGGCTCCTACGAGCAGTACTTC CASSEGPGGSYEQYF
TRBJ1-5 . . 18 TRBV4-1 TGCGCCAGCAGCCAAGTCCTGCTGGGAGGGACACCGGTAAGACCCCAGCATTTT CASSQVLLGGTPVRPQHF
TRBJ2-3 . . 15 TRBV4-3 TGCGCCAGCAGCCATCTCCGGACTAGCACAGATACGCAGTATTTT CASSHLRTSTDTQYF
TRBJ2-1 . TRBD1 15 TRBV7-6 TGTGCCAGCAGCTTCGACAGGGGGTACTACAATGAGCAGTTCTTC CASSFDRGYYNEQFF
TRBJ2-5 . . 12 TRBV6-5 TGTGCCAGCAGCCCCCTAGGAGAGACCCAGTACTTC CASSPLGETQYF
TRBJ2-3 . TRBD2 18 TRBV7-3 TGTGCCAGCAGCTTCGAACCGCTAGGAGTAGCGGGAGACGATACGCAGTATTTT CASSFEPLGVAGDDTQYF
TRBJ2-1 . TRBD2 16 TRBV24-1 TGTGCCACCAGTGATTTAGTCGCTAGCGGCCACAATGAGCAGTTCTTC CATSDLVASGHNEQFF
TRBJ1-4 . TRBD1 15 TRBV18 TGTGCCAGCTCATACGGGACAGGGAGTCGCGGAAAACTGTTTTTT CASSYGTGSRGKLFF
TRBJ2-2 few TRBD1 15 TRBV2 TGTGCCAGCAGCCAGGGACAGGGGGCGATTCGGGAGCTGTTTTTT CASSQGQGAIRELFF
TRBJ2-4 . TRBD1 13 TRBV6-5 TGTGCCAGCAGTCTTCAACAGGGGTCCTCTCAGTACTTC CASSLQQGSSQYF
TRBJ2-7 once . 13 TRBV18 TGTGCCAGCTCACCCGGACAGAGCCCAGGGCAGTACTTC CASSPGQSPGQYF
TRBJ1-2 few TRBD1 11 TRBV2 TGTGCCATCGGGACAGGGCTTGGCTACACCTTC CAIGTGLGYTF
TRBJ1-5 once . 14 TRBV30 TGTGCCTGGAGTGTCGCCCAGGGGTCCCAGCCCCAGCATTTT CAWSVAQGSQPQHF
TRBJ2-7 once . 16 TRBV12-5 TGTGCTAGTGGTTTGCCGGAACAGGGTGCAGATTCCGAGCAGTACTTC CASGLPEQGADSEQYF
TRBJ2-2 . TRBD1 15 TRBV2 TGTGCCAGCAGGGGCCTACGGACAGGGTTCAGGGAGCTGTTTTTT CASRGLRTGFRELFF
TRBJ2-7 . TRBD1 15 TRBV29-1 TGCAGCGTACTAACCCCGGGACAGGGGGCCGCCGAGCAGTACTTC CSVLTPGQGAAEQYF
TRBJ2-3 once TRBD2 13 TRBV12-3/TRBV12-4 TGTGCCAGTCTGGCGGGGGGCACAGATACGCAGTATTTT CASLAGGTDTQYF
TRBJ1-6 . . 17 TRBV28 TGTGCCAGCAGTTTCGCCACCCTACAGGGTTCAGGATCACCCCTCCACTTT CASSFATLQGSGSPLHF
TRBJ2-7 once TRBD1 16 TRBV6-1 TGTGCCAGCAGTGAGTTCCGGGACAGGTCCCGCTACGAGCAGTACTTC CASSEFRDRSRYEQYF
TRBJ2-7 . TRBD1 15 TRBV30 TGTGCCTGGAGTACACAGGGGGCGACCCTCTACGAGCAGTACTTC CAWSTQGATLYEQYF
TRBJ1-4 . TRBD1 13 TRBV19 TGTGCCAGTAGGGGACAGGGGAGTGAAAAACTGTTTTTT CASRGQGSEKLFF
TRBJ1-1 few TRBD1 13 TRBV19 TGTGCCAGTAGAGGACAGGGAAACACTGAAGCTTTCTTT CASRGQGNTEAFF
TRBJ2-4 . . 15 TRBV29-1 TGCAGCGTTGGGGTGGGGAGCTCAGCCAAAAACATTCAGTACTTC CSVGVGSSAKNIQYF